This TCR beta chain stems from a study of T-cell reconstitution after alpha-beta-depleted transplantation in children. A TCRbeta library incorporating unique molecular identifiers was prepared. TCRdb passed the PCR reads through MiXCR, listing each CDR3 protein once. The data contain approximately 640,000 distinct CDR3 sequences, 16% of them singletons. Germline assignment: CDR1 SQVTM and CDR2 ANQGSEA. V was pared by 4 bases and J by 1 base, with 11 bases between. The CDR3 is made up of 14 amino acids. This clonotype was picked up many times. The clonotype comes from a human donor who donated a stem cell graft to a child with acute myeloid leukemia. The sequenced sample was PBMCs from the stem cell graft donor, obtained from the stem cell graft. The chain uses TRBV29-1 and TRBJ1-5, with D perhaps TRBD1 (5 bases). CDR3 sequence reads: CSVGGQGSNQPQHF. The CDR3 coding sequence is TGCAGCGTTGGGGGTCAGGGAAGCAATCAGCCCCAGCATTTT.